Listed here is a single TCR beta chain. Its specificity is unknown. Treatment: oral pan-JAK inhibitor, 5-10 mg twice daily. Extracted RNA was reverse transcribed into cDNA, the sequencing template. Produced via immunoSEQ multiplex PCR; TCRdb's table is partial and in-frame only. Of about 250,000 clones in the sample, 60% were seen once. Germline values: CDR1 SQVTM, CDR2 ANQGSEA. CDR3 size: 14 residues. V was pared by 5 bases and J by 0 bases, with 10 bases between. These data belong to a study of CD8+ T cells in alopecia areata. Broader study findings: The treated group had a single nonresponder, limiting CD8+ expansion-response conclusions. Many expanded lesional clones persisted in scalp and blood during tofacitinib treatment.

The chain joins TRBV29-1 to TRBJ2-2; no reliable D call. The clonotype was recovered from a human donor with alopecia areata. The sequencing used CD4+ T cells sorted from blood, collected at roughly week 52, from a patient treated with tofacitinib. CDR3 coding DNA: TGCAGCGTTCTAGAGCACCCGAACACCGGGGAGCTGTTTTTT. Amino acid sequence: CSVLEHPNTGELFF.